Listed here is a single TCR beta chain. Its matching antigen is unknown. The data derive from a study of cytotoxic CD8 clonotypes in ibrutinib-treated CLL. Generated by immunoSEQ multiplex PCR, the TCRdb table keeps only in-frame clones and is missing some. This sample has 270,000 or so clones, with about 72% found just once. Overall study findings and caveats: Increased clonality at ibrutinib response gave way to a return toward baseline at progression.

Cryopreserved PBMCs supplied roughly 1.8 micrograms of genomic DNA for TCR beta libraries. Germline lookup yields CDR1 LGHNA and CDR2 YNFKEQ. V lost 4 bases and J 6 bases, leaving 15 bases between the germline ends. CDR3 size: 15 residues. This clonotype was obtained from a human donor with chronic lymphocytic leukemia. The sequencing used PBMCs, collected at disease progression, from a patient treated with ibrutinib. The J gene is TRBJ1-4, the V gene TRBV4-2; no clear D. Here the CDR3 DNA reads TGTGCCAGCAGCCCTTCGACGAAGGAGGATGAAAAACTGTTTTTT. Translation gives CASSPSTKEDEKLFF.